This T cell receptor (beta chain) was profiled in a study of shared clonotypes between healthy human individuals. At the level of the study: Three plates were used per donor for CD4 naive, three for CD4 memory, two for CD8 naive and one for CD8 memory.

It was CD45RO-negative cells, positively selected for CCR7, that made up naive CD8 cells, with terminally differentiated effector memory CD45RA+ cells excluded. Deep-level settings were used for running the assay. In the authors' methods: ImmunoSEQ junction-only sequences lacked quality scores, so their filtering differed. Clones were read by immunoSEQ multiplex PCR, and TCRdb kept only the in-frame ones, dropping some. The DNA gave D and trimming, while V, J and clone size come from that table. The sample carries about 600,000 clones, about 95% recorded once. This clone occurred once. No antigen is known for it. CDR1 and CDR2 from the germline V gene are MNHEY and SMNVEV (reference sequence). Trimming cost V 3 bases and J 7 bases, with 10 bases left between them. CDR3 length: 12 amino acids. Study results and caveats: Naive subsets, compared against memory subsets, generally had larger estimated richness values.

The TCR originated in a young woman in good health. The sequencing input was naive CD8+ T cells sorted from blood. The chain joins TRBV27 to TRBJ2-7, with D possibly matching TRBD2 (7 bases). CDR3 sequence (DNA): TGTGCCAGCAGTTTGGGAGGGGGGGAGCAGTACTTC. Its translation: CASSLGGGEQYF.